This TCR beta chain was obtained from a study of response to subunit inactivated influenza vaccine. One entry per CDR3 protein results from TCRdb running MiXCR on the RT-PCR reads. The repertoire holds 450,000 to 600,000 distinct CDR3 sequences, 16% seen once, with less than 4% in the top ten. This clonotype showed up many times. The antigen is undetermined. Germline CDR1 WNHNN, CDR2 SYGVQD (reference sequence). Trimming at V came to 9 bases and at J to 3 bases, leaving 11 bases not matched to a gene. The CDR3 is made up of 16 amino acids. Study-wide results and limits: The study's authors posited that every seasonal influenza vaccination enlists few new T cells.

Sequences were derived from CD4+ T cells sorted from PBMCs, sampled about 23 months after vaccination. This TCR came from a man between 50 and 75 years old who received an inactivated influenza vaccine. This chain joins TRBV10-1 and TRBJ2-7, with 13 bases matching TRBD2. The CDR3 protein is CASPPGLAGTYYEQYF. Written as DNA, the CDR3 is TGCGCCAGTCCCCCGGGACTAGCGGGGACTTACTACGAGCAGTACTTC.